This T cell receptor (beta chain) is from a study of cytomegalovirus exposure and HLA in healthy donors. V lost 5 bases to trimming and J lost 4 bases; unmatched junction nucleotides: 7. This CDR3 region has 15 residues. Germline V gene lookup returns CDR1 SEHNR and CDR2 FQNEAQ (reference sequence). PCR used 60 Vbeta primers and 13 Jbeta primers. The table came from immunoSEQ multiplex PCR; TCRdb's copy has only in-frame clones and leaves some out. The profile shows over 130,000 clones, approximately 70% of them singletons. The TCR sequence derives from a woman aged 60-70 years in good health and CMV-seronegative. Material for sequencing was PBMCs. The rearrangement links TRBV7-9 to TRBJ2-2; 7 bases line up with TRBD1. CDR3 bases: TGTGCCAGCAGCCGACGGACAGGCGGCACCGGGGAGCTGTTTTTT. As protein: CASSRRTGGTGELFF. The whole variable domain, filled in from reference TRBV7-9 and TRBJ2-2, reads DTGVSQNPRHKITKRGQNVTFRCDPISEHNRLYWYRQTLGQGPEFLTYFQNEAQLEKSRLLSDRFSAERPKGSFSTLEIQRTEQGDSAMYLCASSRRTGGTGELFFGEGSRLTVL.